The present entry profiles one T cell receptor (beta chain) with its context. The antigen is unknown. This CDR3 has 13 residues. Germline lookup yields CDR1 MDHEN and CDR2 SYDVKM. Deletions cut 6 bases from V and 6 bases from J, with 15 bases between. These data are taken from a study of cytomegalovirus exposure and HLA in healthy donors. Study context: Out of approximately 400 genotyped donors, about 80% belonged to the Caucasian-associated ancestry cluster.

Healthy donors of bone marrow made up the group. Study results and caveats: The classifier reportedly diagnosed cytomegalovirus status with high specificity and sensitivity.

PCR was performed using 60 Vbeta and 13 Jbeta primers. Only in-frame clones appear in the TCRdb table, and some are missing; sequencing was by immunoSEQ multiplex PCR. The sample comprises 85,000 to 95,000 clones, less than 8% of which are singletons, and about 2.1% rests with the top ten. This receptor was obtained from a man aged 45-65 years in good health and CMV-seronegative. The chain recombines TRBV28 with TRBJ2-7, with a weak D call TRBD2 (6 bases). Material for sequencing was PBMCs. The CDR3 region has the DNA TGTGCCAGCAGCCCTCCTAGCGAGTCCGAGCAGTACTTC. Translated, it gives CASSPPSESEQYF.